The 24 T cell receptor beta chains in this list originate from one sample, sequenced in a study of blood T cell repertoires in COVID-19. Some clones are missing from TCRdb's copy, which holds only in-frame ones; the method was immunoSEQ multiplex PCR. This sample yields approximately 100,000 clones, of which approximately 90% are seen a single time; 3.1% belongs to the top ten. The sample consisted of peripheral blood. The receptors shown here come from a man in his forties or fifties in a cohort sampled during active COVID-19.

The chain employs TRBV11-3 and TRBJ2-3, with 8 positions matching TRBD2. V dropped 5 bases and J dropped 5; count of bases not matched to a gene: 6. Germline assignment: CDR1 SGHNT and CDR2 YENEEA. The CDR3 is 14 amino acids. CDR3 sequence reads: CASSPRGGEDTQYF. The CDR3 DNA is TGTGCCAGCAGCCCCCGGGGGGGCGAAGATACGCAGTATTTT. Complete variable domain (other parts from reference TRBV11-3 and TRBJ2-3): EAGVVQSPRYKIIEKKQPVAFWCNPISGHNTLYWYLQNLGQGPELLIRYENEEAVDDSQLPKDRFSAERLKGVDSTLKIQPAELGDSAVYLCASSPRGGEDTQYFGPGTRLTVL.

The sample holds a few counts of this clone. The chain has TRBV11-2 and TRBJ1-1; 8 bases match TRBD1. Germline values: CDR1 SGHAT, CDR2 FQNNGV. The CDR3 covers 13 residues. Losses at the gene ends were 11 bases for V and 1 base for J; bases not matched to a gene: 6. CDR3 nucleotide sequence: TGTGCCGGGAGGACAGGGCCGAACACTGAAGCTTTCTTT. This translates into CAGRTGPNTEAFF.

In DNA form, the CDR3 reads TGTGCCAGCAGCTTAACTCCCCTAGCCAAAAACATTCAGTACTTC. This sequence encodes CASSLTPLAKNIQYF. The rearrangement links TRBV7-2 to TRBJ2-4; D unclear. V was trimmed by 2 bases and J by 0 bases, leaving 8 bases between them. Germline CDR1 and CDR2: SGHTA and FQGNSA. CDR3 length: 15 amino acids.

This clone has just one count. The J gene is TRBJ1-1, the V gene TRBV2; no reliable D call. The V end was cut by 7 bases, the J end by 1 base, with 10 bases between. The CDR3 is made up of 13 amino acids. The V gene's germline CDR1 is SNHLY and CDR2 FYNNEI. CDR3 sequence (DNA): TGTGCCAGCACGGGTGAAGCGAACACTGAAGCTTTCTTT. This gives the protein CASTGEANTEAFF.

The V call is TRBV3-1 (or the pseudogene TRBV3-2), the J call TRBJ1-3, with D unclear. V was cut by 2 bases and J by 1 base, with 6 bases left in between. The CDR3 spans 14 residues. Germline loops: CDR1 LGHDT, CDR2 YNNKEL (reference sequence). CDR3 amino acids: CASSQRGSGNTIYF. The CDR3 DNA reads as TGTGCCAGCAGCCAAAGAGGATCTGGAAACACCATATATTTT.

This chain uses TRBV7-2 with TRBJ1-2, with 7 bases lining up with TRBD1. The CDR3 has 14 residues. Looked up from germline, CDR1 is SGHTA and CDR2 is FQGNSA. V lost 6 bases and J lost 4; bases outside the gene matches: 8. CDR3: CASSPGGDLYGYTF. The CDR3 region has the DNA TGTGCCAGCAGTCCAGGGGGTGACCTCTATGGCTACACCTTC.

The gene calls are TRBV19 and TRBJ1-5; no clear D gene. With 1 base removed from V and 5 bases from J, the gap between germline ends came to 9 bases. The germline gives CDR1 LNHDA, CDR2 SQIVND (reference sequence). The CDR3 length is 14 residues. Here the CDR3 reads CASSIGRRDQPQHF. In DNA form, the CDR3 reads TGTGCCAGTAGTATAGGGAGGAGGGATCAGCCCCAGCATTTT.

The rearrangement uses TRBV6-5 and TRBJ1-5; a weak D match, TRBD1 (5 bases). In germline, CDR1 is MNHEY, CDR2 SVGAGI. The CDR3 has 14 residues. V lost 5 bases and J 7 bases, leaving 15 bases between the germline ends. The CDR3 protein is CASSRGRGDQPQHF. The CDR3 DNA is TGTGCCAGCAGTCGGGGACGGGGGGACCAGCCCCAGCATTTT.

The gene calls are TRBV28 and TRBJ2-6; maybe TRBD1 (5 bases). Trimming left V 5 bases short and J 1 base short, with 12 bases between. Germline values: CDR1 MDHEN, CDR2 SYDVKM. The CDR3 covers 16 residues. CDR3 sequence reads: CASSHHQGSGANVLTF. The DNA of the CDR3 is TGTGCCAGCAGTCATCACCAGGGATCTGGGGCCAACGTCCTGACTTTC.

The V gene is TRBV6-6, the J gene TRBJ1-1; D possibly corresponds to TRBD1 (6 bases). The germline V gene encodes CDR1 MNHNY and CDR2 SVGAGI (reference sequence). The CDR3 loop spans 13 amino acids. V lost 5 bases and J lost 5, with 12 bases in between. In DNA, the CDR3 is TGTGCCAGCAGTCCCCCCCAGGGGACTGAAGCTTTCTTT. Encoded protein: CASSPPQGTEAFF.

This sequence joins TRBV18 and TRBJ1-6; 7 positions match TRBD1. J was trimmed by 7 bases and V by 5 bases; bases with no gene match: 17. CDR3 length equals 18 residues. Germline CDR1 is KGHSH and CDR2 is LQKENI. The CDR3 sequence: CASSSTGISRLWNSPLHF. The CDR3 region has the DNA TGTGCCAGCTCATCGACAGGGATCAGTCGGCTTTGGAATTCACCCCTCCACTTT.

The genes are TRBV19 and TRBJ2-7; tentative D call: TRBD1 (6 bases). The CDR3 is made up of 15 amino acids. V dropped 5 bases and J dropped 0 bases, with 14 bases sitting between them. Germline CDR1 and CDR2: LNHDA and SQIVND (reference sequence). Here the CDR3 reads CASSPSGTLSYEQYF. The CDR3 DNA sequence: TGTGCCAGTAGTCCCTCCGGGACACTCTCCTACGAGCAGTACTTC. The complete variable domain, with remaining parts taken from reference TRBV19 and TRBJ2-7, reads DGGITQSPKYLFRKEGQNVTLSCEQNLNHDAMYWYRQDPGQGLRLIYYSQIVNDFQKGDIAEGYSVSREKKESFPLTVTSAQKNPTAFYLCASSPSGTLSYEQYFGPGTRLTVT.

The rearrangement joins TRBV27 to TRBJ2-3; TRBD2 aligns across 7 bases. J gave up 6 bases and V 2 bases, and 5 bases lay outside the gene matches. Germline V gives CDR1 MNHEY, CDR2 SMNVEV (reference sequence). This CDR3 spans 14 amino acids. CDR3 in amino acids: CASSLGREVDTQYF. Written as DNA, the CDR3 is TGTGCCAGCAGTTTAGGTCGGGAGGTTGATACGCAGTATTTT.

The rearrangement links TRBV7-3 to TRBJ1-4; 7 bases fit TRBD1. The CDR3 contains 14 residues. Germline V CDR1 and CDR2: SGHTA, FQGTGA. With 2 bases clipped from V and 11 bases from J, the junction kept 8 bases outside the gene matches. In DNA, the CDR3 is TGTGCCAGCAGCTTAGACAGGGTGACGGGGAAACTGTTTTTT. Its translation: CASSLDRVTGKLFF.

The chain combines TRBV5-1 with TRBJ2-5; D may be TRBD1 (6 bases). Trimming took 0 bases from V and 3 from J, leaving 18 bases between them. There are 17 residues in the CDR3. Germline V gene data show CDR1 as SGHRS and CDR2 as YFSETQ. CDR3 nucleotide sequence: TGCGCCAGCAGCTTGGCCCTTACGGACAGATCGAAAGAGACCCAGTACTTC. Translated, it gives CASSLALTDRSKETQYF.

The chain couples TRBV2 to TRBJ1-1; 9 positions agree with TRBD1. V shed 5 bases and J 8 bases; nucleotides not matched to a gene: 6. Germline V CDR1 and CDR2: SNHLY, FYNNEI. The CDR3 has 13 residues. Here the CDR3 reads CASSLQDRGEAFF. For the CDR3, the DNA is TGTGCCAGCAGTCTCCAGGACAGGGGCGAAGCTTTCTTT.

The sample holds a few counts of this clone. The gene calls are TRBV7-6 and TRBJ2-5, with 10 positions matching TRBD2. CDR1 SGHVS and CDR2 FNYEAQ come from the germline V gene. This CDR3 is built from 16 residues. The trim removed 0 bases at V and 1 base at J, leaving 2 bases unmatched. The CDR3 is CASSLASGGPQETQYF. The CDR3 DNA follows: TGTGCCAGCAGCTTAGCTAGCGGGGGGCCCCAAGAGACCCAGTACTTC.

This clone was recorded a few times. This sequence joins TRBV7-2 and TRBJ1-2, with 7 bases fitting TRBD1. CDR1 is SGHTA, CDR2 FQGNSA, per germline. V lost 2 bases, J lost 5 bases, and 11 bases stayed unmatched. This CDR3 has 16 amino acids. This CDR3 reads CASSLYPDRASYGYTF. The DNA for the CDR3 is TGTGCCAGCAGCTTATATCCAGACAGGGCGTCTTATGGCTACACCTTC.

The chain links TRBV11-2 to TRBJ1-2, with TRBD1 identical over 9 bases. J was trimmed by 7 bases and V by 3 bases; bases with no gene match: 6. There are 14 residues in the CDR3. Germline V lookup: CDR1 SGHAT, CDR2 FQNNGV. The CDR3 DNA reads TGTGCCAGCAGCTTTACGGACAGGGGTCGTGGCTACACCTTC. It translates to CASSFTDRGRGYTF.

The chain carries TRBV10-3 and TRBJ1-2; D is undetermined. Trimming removed 3 bases from V and 0 bases from J, with 8 bases in between. From germline, CDR1 is ENHRY and CDR2 SYGVKD. CDR3 length: 14 amino acids. The CDR3 reads CAISDRQANYGYTF. CDR3 sequence (DNA): TGTGCCATCAGTGACAGACAAGCTAACTATGGCTACACCTTC.

The J gene is TRBJ2-7, the V gene TRBV7-2; D is unclear. V was cut by 5 bases and J by 2 bases, with 10 bases left in between. This CDR3 spans 13 amino acids. CDR1 SGHTA and CDR2 FQGNSA come from the germline V gene. DNA of the CDR3: TGTGCCAGCAGCCCCGGGTTTCCCTACGAGCAGTACTTC. This encodes CASSPGFPYEQYF.

The chain carries TRBV7-8 and TRBJ2-7; TRBD2 is a possible D gene (6 bases). The CDR3 has 15 amino acids. The V end was cut by 3 bases, the J end by 0 bases, with 12 bases between. In germline, CDR1 is SGHVS, CDR2 FQNEAQ. The CDR3 bases are TGTGCCAGCAGCTTCTTACGGGGGAGCTCCTACGAGCAGTACTTC. This translates into CASSFLRGSSYEQYF.

V gene TRBV25-1 combines with J gene TRBJ2-3, with 7 bases aligning to TRBD1. Unmatched junction bases numbered 10, after V lost 0 bases and J lost 4 bases. CDR3 length: 17 residues. CDR1 and CDR2 (germline): MGHDK, SYGVNS. The CDR3: CASSEYPRTGGSDTQYF. The CDR3 DNA reads TGTGCCAGCAGTGAATACCCGAGGACAGGCGGATCAGATACGCAGTATTTT.

This chain links TRBV15 with TRBJ1-1, with 7 nucleotides matching TRBD1. CDR1 is LNHNV, CDR2 YYDKDF, per germline (reference sequence). The CDR3 totals 14 residues. V shed 9 bases and J 5 bases; nucleotides not matched to a gene: 12. CDR3 protein: CATGYRQGGTEAFF. For the CDR3, the DNA is TGTGCCACGGGGTACAGGCAGGGGGGAACTGAAGCTTTCTTT.